The rows below give T cell receptor beta chains drawn from one sample of a study of CD8 T cells in Susac syndrome. Each CDR3 protein gets one entry after TCRdb re-called the immunoSEQ multiplex PCR reads with MiXCR. The sample lists 200,000 to 300,000 distinct CDR3 sequences; less than 96% were seen once. Material: CD4+ T cells from PBMCs. All receptors come from a human donor with Susac syndrome. Both conserved end residues are part of each CDR3. D genes are given only for firm matches. Clone size is given for some rows only: seen once, a few or many times, or a class if the clone is expanded.

>TRBV24-1|.|TRBJ1-2|.
CATSDYRQLKGYTF
TGTGCCACCAGTGATTACCGACAGCTTAAAGGCTACACCTTC
>TRBV27|.|TRBJ2-2|TRBD1
CATTAKLWGQGSTGELFF
TGTGCCACCACCGCAAAATTGTGGGGACAGGGTTCCACCGGGGAGCTGTTTTTT
>TRBV30|.|TRBJ2-7|.
CAWSVASASYEQYF
TGTGCCTGGAGCGTGGCTAGCGCCTCCTACGAGCAGTACTTC
>TRBV29-1|.|TRBJ2-1|TRBD2
CSSEGLAGVGEQFF
TGCAGCTCTGAGGGGCTAGCGGGAGTCGGTGAGCAGTTCTTC
>TRBV20-1|once|TRBJ2-5|TRBD2
CSASSGWSPQETQYF
TGCAGTGCTAGTAGCGGGTGGAGTCCCCAAGAGACCCAGTACTTC
>TRBV29-1|.|TRBJ2-3|TRBD2
CSAALPGLAASDTQYF
TGCAGCGCCGCGTTACCGGGACTAGCGGCATCAGATACGCAGTATTTT
>TRBV19|.|TRBJ1-1|.
CASRRESYDTEAFF
TGTGCCAGTAGGAGGGAATCCTACGACACTGAAGCTTTCTTT
>TRBV29-1|.|TRBJ2-5|.
CSQSQGLETQYF
TGCAGCCAATCTCAGGGTCTGGAGACCCAGTACTTC
>TRBV20-1|once|TRBJ2-1|.
CSARDGLVAYNEQFF
TGCAGTGCTAGAGATGGACTGGTGGCCTACAATGAGCAGTTCTTC
>TRBV7-2|once|TRBJ1-1|.
CASSPIRQTEAFF
TGTGCCAGCAGCCCTATTAGACAGACAGAAGCTTTCTTT
>TRBV30|.|TRBJ1-2|TRBD1
CAWDRGRDSYGYTF
TGTGCCTGGGACAGGGGGCGAGACAGCTATGGCTACACCTTC
>TRBV12-3/TRBV12-4|.|TRBJ2-1|TRBD2
CASSPRLAGGSYNEQFF
TGTGCCAGCAGTCCTCGACTAGCGGGAGGCTCCTACAATGAGCAGTTCTTC
>TRBV12-3/TRBV12-4|.|TRBJ1-1|.
CASSFRVGLNTEAFF
TGTGCCAGCAGTTTTAGGGTCGGACTGAACACTGAAGCTTTCTTT
>TRBV30|.|TRBJ1-1|.
CAWTGEWTEAFF
TGTGCCTGGACAGGGGAGTGGACTGAAGCTTTCTTT
>TRBV9|.|TRBJ1-2|.
CASSVRDYGYTF
TGTGCCAGCAGCGTAAGGGACTATGGCTACACCTTC
>TRBV5-1|.|TRBJ2-3|.
CASTDSGFRTDTQYF
TGCGCCAGCACGGACAGCGGATTTCGCACAGATACGCAGTATTTT
>TRBV23-1|.|TRBJ1-3|.
CASSQSPRVGPSGNTIYF
TGCGCCAGCAGTCAATCGCCCCGGGTAGGCCCCTCTGGAAACACCATATATTTT
>TRBV28|.|TRBJ1-1|.
CASSPRSNLGFF
TGTGCCAGCAGTCCCCGATCTAACTTGGGTTTCTTT